One sample yielded the 20 T cell receptor beta chains listed below, sequenced in a study of cytomegalovirus exposure and HLA in healthy donors. Primers: 60 Vbeta forward and 13 Jbeta reverse. TCRdb's copy holds only in-frame clones and misses some; the assay was immunoSEQ multiplex PCR. The data hold around 94,000 clones, with about 80% observed a single time. Material: PBMCs. Every receptor here comes from a human donor in good health.

V is TRBV7-2 and J is TRBJ1-3; possible D gene TRBD1, 6 bases. Between the trimmed V and J ends, which lost 5 bases and 0 bases, there was a span of 11 bases. Germline lookup yields CDR1 SGHTA and CDR2 FQGNSA. CDR3 length: 15 residues. CDR3 in amino acids: CASSRQDRSGNTIYF. The CDR3, as DNA: TGTGCCAGCAGCCGACAGGACCGCTCTGGAAACACCATATATTTT.

This rearrangement joins TRBV10-1 to TRBJ2-3; 10 positions agree with TRBD2. Germline CDR1 reads WNHNN; CDR2 reads SYGVQD (reference sequence). V was clipped by 5 bases and J by 0 bases; unmatched bases: 2. This CDR3 region has 15 residues. The CDR3 sequence: CASSLLAGSTDTQYF. DNA for the CDR3: TGCGCCAGCAGTTTACTAGCGGGGAGCACAGATACGCAGTATTTT.

This chain uses TRBV5-6 with TRBJ1-1; no clear D. Germline V gene lookup returns CDR1 SGHDT and CDR2 YYEEEE. The ends were cut back, 0 bases at V and 5 bases at J, with 14 bases in the middle. This CDR3 comprises 15 residues. The CDR3 here is CASSLGRGIRTEAFF. CDR3 coding DNA: TGTGCCAGCAGCTTGGGCCGCGGGATAAGGACTGAAGCTTTCTTT.

This sequence joins TRBV30 and TRBJ2-3, with D perhaps matching TRBD1 (5 bases). The CDR3 length is 17 residues. Between the trimmed V and J ends, which lost 0 bases and 5 bases, there was a span of 21 bases. Germline CDR1 GTSNPN, CDR2 SVGIG (reference sequence). The CDR3 DNA follows: TGTGCCTGGAGTGTACGTCAGACAGACCTCCAGGGAGATACGCAGTATTTT. This codes for CAWSVRQTDLQGDTQYF.

The chain is built from TRBV19 and TRBJ2-3; TRBD2 aligns across 9 bases. The CDR3 consists of 18 residues. Germline-derived CDR1 and CDR2 are LNHDA and SQIVND (reference sequence). V dropped 2 bases and J dropped 2; count of bases not matched to a gene: 11. The CDR3 is CASSIMASGIGATDTQYF. The CDR3 DNA is TGTGCCAGTAGTATAATGGCTAGCGGGATAGGGGCCACAGATACGCAGTATTTT.

The J gene is TRBJ2-2, the V gene TRBV6-1; D may be TRBD1 (6 bases). In germline, CDR1 is MNHNS, CDR2 SASEGT. CDR3 size: 15 residues. V dropped 7 bases and J dropped 4 bases, with 16 bases sitting between them. The CDR3 coding sequence is TGTGCCAGCAATCCAGACAGGTTGAGCACCGGGGAGCTGTTTTTT. Its translation: CASNPDRLSTGELFF.

J is TRBJ1-3 and V is TRBV28; 10 nucleotides line up with TRBD1. Per germline, CDR1 MDHEN and CDR2 SYDVKM. This CDR3 comprises 14 residues. J gave up 4 bases and V 8 bases, and 5 bases lay outside the gene matches. CDR3 in amino acids: CASGQGVGGNTIYF. CDR3 nucleotide sequence: TGTGCCAGCGGACAGGGGGTGGGCGGAAACACCATATATTTT.

The rearrangement uses TRBV4-2 and TRBJ2-1, with 8 bases identical to TRBD2. Germline loops: CDR1 LGHNA, CDR2 YNFKEQ. CDR3 length: 16 residues. After removal of 4 bases from V and 0 bases from J, the junction contained 5 bases not matched to a gene. The CDR3 nucleotides read TGTGCCAGCAGCCTTCCCGGGACTAGCTCCTACAATGAGCAGTTCTTC. Residues: CASSLPGTSSYNEQFF.

The chain has TRBV6-6 and TRBJ1-1; no clear D gene. The CDR3 consists of 12 residues. Germline values: CDR1 MNHNY, CDR2 SVGAGI (reference sequence). V was pared by 5 bases and J by 1 base, with 5 bases between. CDR3 protein: CASSPRNTEAFF. In DNA form, the CDR3 reads TGTGCCAGCAGTCCGCGGAACACTGAAGCTTTCTTT.

The V gene is TRBV28, the J gene TRBJ1-5; the D gene is possibly TRBD1 (5 bases). Trimming took 3 bases from V and 7 from J, leaving 19 bases between them. Germline assignment: CDR1 MDHEN and CDR2 SYDVKM. The CDR3 spans 16 residues. CDR3 in amino acids: CASSFYRTGKNQPQHF. For the CDR3, the DNA is TGTGCCAGCAGTTTCTACAGGACCGGAAAGAACCAGCCCCAGCATTTT.

This clone was seen only a few times. The chain links TRBV6-6 to TRBJ2-2, with D perhaps TRBD1 (6 bases). Trimming took 11 bases from V and 1 from J, leaving 14 bases between them. Germline CDR1 reads MNHNY; CDR2 reads SVGAGI (reference sequence). The CDR3 runs to 14 residues. The CDR3 DNA sequence: TGTGCCGCGCGCGGACAGATGAACACCGGGGAGCTGTTTTTT. It specifies CAARGQMNTGELFF.

This clone has just one count. The V call is TRBV19, the J call TRBJ2-7; 9 positions match TRBD1. This CDR3 is built from 15 residues. Germline loops: CDR1 LNHDA, CDR2 SQIVND (reference sequence). After removal of 4 bases from V and 1 base from J, the junction contained 5 bases not matched to a gene. CDR3 residues: CASSRTGAGSYEQYF. CDR3 bases: TGTGCCAGTAGTAGGACAGGGGCTGGGTCCTACGAGCAGTACTTC.

The chain carries TRBV7-2 and TRBJ1-2; 8 positions match TRBD1. The trim removed 5 bases at V and 5 bases at J, leaving 10 bases unmatched. Germline V gene data show CDR1 as SGHTA and CDR2 as FQGNSA. This CDR3 contains 15 residues. CDR3: CASSANRDRLYGYTF. The CDR3 DNA sequence: TGTGCCAGCAGCGCCAACCGGGACAGGTTGTATGGCTACACCTTC. The variable domain in full, with the rest retrieved from reference TRBV7-2 and TRBJ1-2, is GAGVSQSPSNKVTEKGKDVELRCDPISGHTALYWYRQSLGQGLEFLIYFQGNSAPDKSGLPSDRFSAERTGGSVSTLTIQRTQQEDSAVYLCASSANRDRLYGYTFGSGTRLTVV.

This clone was seen only once. The chain uses TRBV7-9 and TRBJ2-5; D possibly corresponds to TRBD2 (5 bases). V gave up 2 bases and J gave up 1 base, with 14 bases separating them. There are 16 residues in the CDR3. Germline lookup yields CDR1 SEHNR and CDR2 FQNEAQ (reference sequence). This CDR3 is CASSLIRPRGQETQYF. In DNA, the CDR3 is TGTGCCAGCAGCTTAATCCGGCCCCGGGGCCAAGAGACCCAGTACTTC.

The V gene is TRBV6-4, the J gene TRBJ2-3; D remains ambiguous. This CDR3 is built from 14 residues. Trimming removed 3 bases at V and 2 bases at J, with 9 bases between. The V gene's germline CDR1 is MRHNA and CDR2 SNTAGT. The CDR3 nucleotides read TGTGCCAGCAGTGAAGGCAGGTTCACAGATACGCAGTATTTT. This translates into CASSEGRFTDTQYF.

This clone has a handful of counts. The chain has TRBV4-3 and TRBJ1-5, with D possibly being TRBD1 (6 bases). Germline loops: CDR1 LGHNA, CDR2 YSLEER. The CDR3 covers 16 residues. The germline V and J ends were trimmed by 0 bases and 2 bases, with 11 bases remaining between them. The CDR3 DNA reads TGCGCCAGCAGCCAAGAGGCAGGGGTTCGCAATCAGCCCCAGCATTTT. Protein product: CASSQEAGVRNQPQHF.

J is TRBJ2-5 and V is TRBV5-7; D call uncertain. TRBV5-7 is recorded as an ORF, its role being uncertain. V was trimmed by 7 bases and J by 0 bases, leaving 10 bases between them. The CDR3 has 13 amino acids. CDR3 region: CASRSRYQETQYF. CDR3 sequence (DNA): TGTGCCAGCCGTAGTCGGTACCAAGAGACCCAGTACTTC.

This chain links TRBV27 with TRBJ2-2, with D maybe TRBD1 (6 bases). Germline assignment: CDR1 MNHEY and CDR2 SMNVEV (reference sequence). This CDR3 comprises 15 residues. V lost 6 bases, J lost 0 bases, and 11 bases lay in between. The CDR3 region has the DNA TGTGCCAGCAGCGAAACAGGGCCGAACACCGGGGAGCTGTTTTTT. Its translation is CASSETGPNTGELFF.

This chain uses TRBV11-1 with TRBJ2-7; TRBD2 matches at 8 bases. The ends lost 1 base at V and 2 bases at J; junction bases unmatched: 1. Germline V gene sequence: CDR1 SGHAT, CDR2 FQDESV (reference sequence). CDR3 length: 14 amino acids. The CDR3 region has the DNA TGTGCCAGCAGCTTAGGTAGCGGGACCTACGAGCAGTACTTC. Translation gives CASSLGSGTYEQYF.

This chain's CDR3 is CASSPGTGGATNEKLFF. The CDR3, as DNA: TGTGCCAGCAGCCCAGGGACAGGGGGAGCTACTAATGAAAAACTGTTTTTT. The rearrangement uses TRBV7-9 and TRBJ1-4, with TRBD1 matching 11 bases. The V gene end was trimmed by 5 bases and the J gene end by 2 bases; junction bases not matched to a gene: 7. Germline assignment: CDR1 SEHNR and CDR2 FQNEAQ (reference sequence). This CDR3 comprises 17 residues.